The rows below give T cell receptor beta chains drawn from one sample of a study of blood T cell repertoires in COVID-19. Generated by immunoSEQ multiplex PCR, the TCRdb table keeps only in-frame clones and is missing some. The sample contains more than 300,000 clones, under 95% of which appear only once. Sequencing was performed on peripheral blood. All receptors come from a woman in her late teens or twenties who had recovered from COVID-19. Each CDR3 is given with its conserved first and last residue. D genes are given only for firm matches. For some rows the clone size is stated as once, few or many, or as a class when expanded; others skip it.

d_call	clone_size	j_call	v_call	cdr3_nt	cdr3_aa
TRBD2	-	TRBJ2-1	TRBV3-1/TRBV3-2	TGTGCCAGCAGCCATAAAGCGGGAATTGGGAATGAGCAGTTCTTC	CASSHKAGIGNEQFF
TRBD2	once	TRBJ2-5	TRBV24-1	TGTGCCACCAGTGTGGGGGGAGGGCAAGGGCCCCAGTACTTC	CATSVGGGQGPQYF
TRBD2	once	TRBJ2-1	TRBV11-3	TGTGCCAGCGAAGGCGTAGCGGGAGAGGGGCAGTTCTTC	CASEGVAGEGQFF
TRBD1	-	TRBJ1-2	TRBV14	TGTGCCAGCAGCCCTGGGACAGGGCTAAATTTCGGCTACACCTTC	CASSPGTGLNFGYTF
TRBD1	-	TRBJ2-1	TRBV6-5	TGTGCCAGCAGCAAGAGGACAGGGGTCTCCAATGAGCAGTTCTTC	CASSKRTGVSNEQFF
TRBD1	once	TRBJ1-6	TRBV18	TGTGCCAGCTCACCACTTCGGGACAGTAATTCACCCCTCCACTTT	CASSPLRDSNSPLHF
TRBD1	-	TRBJ1-4	TRBV7-9	TGTGCCAGCAGCTGGTCCGGGACAGACGTTGAAAAACTGTTTTTT	CASSWSGTDVEKLFF
TRBD2	few	TRBJ2-3	TRBV7-2	TGTGCCAGCAGCAGTGAAGCGGGAGCAGGGACAGATACGCAGTATTTT	CASSSEAGAGTDTQYF
-	-	TRBJ1-2	TRBV11-2	TGTGCCAGCAGCCCAGACAGGTCGGCGCGGGGCTACACCTTC	CASSPDRSARGYTF
-	-	TRBJ1-2	TRBV2	TGTGCCAGCAGATCATCTCGGCCGAGGGTCTACACCTTC	CASRSSRPRVYTF
-	-	TRBJ1-5	TRBV20-1	TGCAGTGCTAGTTCCGACACCAATCAGCCCCAGCATTTT	CSASSDTNQPQHF
TRBD1	-	TRBJ2-2	TRBV5-1	TGCGCCAGCCGACCCCCCGTCAGGGGGTCGAACACCGGGGAGCTGTTTTTT	CASRPPVRGSNTGELFF
-	-	TRBJ1-2	TRBV11-2	TGTGCCAGCAGCTTAGGTAGGGGCAGAGCCAACTATGGCTACACCTTC	CASSLGRGRANYGYTF
TRBD1	-	TRBJ2-3	TRBV10-3	TGTGCCATCAAGGAGTCAGGGGGAGATACGCAGTATTTT	CAIKESGGDTQYF
TRBD1	-	TRBJ2-5	TRBV5-1	TGCGCCAGCAGCGTATCGACAGGGGCCGGGGCGGAGACCCAGTACTTC	CASSVSTGAGAETQYF
TRBD1	-	TRBJ1-2	TRBV5-4	TGTGCCAGCAGCCGACCGGGACAGGGGGCTAACTATGGCTACACCTTC	CASSRPGQGANYGYTF
TRBD2	once	TRBJ2-2	TRBV6-2/TRBV6-3	TGTGCCAGCAGTTACTCGGCGGGAGACCCGAACACCGGGGAGCTGTTTTTT	CASSYSAGDPNTGELFF
TRBD1	-	TRBJ1-1	TRBV6-1	TGTGCCAGCAGTGACCCCGCCCAGGGGGGTTTGGGTACTGAAGCTTTCTTT	CASSDPAQGGLGTEAFF
TRBD2	once	TRBJ2-5	TRBV11-3	TGTGCCAGCAGCTCTCGGACTAGCGGGAGTAGGAAGACCCAGTACTTC	CASSSRTSGSRKTQYF
TRBD1	once	TRBJ1-2	TRBV24-1	TGTGCCACCAGTGATCCCCCGGGACAGGGGGCTTATGGCTACACCTTC	CATSDPPGQGAYGYTF
TRBD1	-	TRBJ1-5	TRBV27	TGTGCCAGCAGTTTCTCGACAGGGATGGATCAGCCCCAGCATTTT	CASSFSTGMDQPQHF
TRBD2	-	TRBJ2-2	TRBV3-1/TRBV3-2	TGTGCCAGCAGCCAAGAATATGTGTCGGGGAGCGGGACTAACACCGGGGAGCTGTTTTTT	CASSQEYVSGSGTNTGELFF
TRBD1	few	TRBJ1-5	TRBV12-5	TGTGCTAGTGGTTTGACCACAGGGGGCTTAGCTAGCAATCAGCCCCAGCATTTT	CASGLTTGGLASNQPQHF
TRBD2	-	TRBJ2-2	TRBV5-6	TGTGCCAGCAGCCCCGGGGGTAGCGGGAGGACCGGGGAGCTGTTTTTT	CASSPGGSGRTGELFF